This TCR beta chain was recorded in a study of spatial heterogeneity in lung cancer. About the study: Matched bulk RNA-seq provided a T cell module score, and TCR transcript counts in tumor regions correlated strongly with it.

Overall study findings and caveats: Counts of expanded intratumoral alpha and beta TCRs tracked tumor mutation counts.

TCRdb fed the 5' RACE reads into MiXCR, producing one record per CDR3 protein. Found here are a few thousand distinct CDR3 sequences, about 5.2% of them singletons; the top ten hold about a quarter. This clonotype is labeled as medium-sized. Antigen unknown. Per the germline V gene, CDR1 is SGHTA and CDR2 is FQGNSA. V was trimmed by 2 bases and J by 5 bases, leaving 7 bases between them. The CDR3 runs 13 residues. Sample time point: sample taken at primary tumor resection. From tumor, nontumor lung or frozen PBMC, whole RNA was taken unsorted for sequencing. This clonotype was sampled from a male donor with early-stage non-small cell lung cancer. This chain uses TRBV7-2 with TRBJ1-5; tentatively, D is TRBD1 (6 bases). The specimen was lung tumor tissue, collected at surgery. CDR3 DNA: TGTGCCAGCAGCTTAAAGGGGGATCAGCCCCAGCATTTT. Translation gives CASSLKGDQPQHF.